A selection of T cell receptor beta chains follows, all from one sample in a study of T cells in Graves' hyperthyroidism and ophthalmopathy. TCRdb analysed the multiplex PCR reads with MiXCR anew, one entry per CDR3 protein. The sample holds 550,000 to 700,000 distinct CDR3 sequences, approximately 44% seen once. The material sequenced was peripheral blood or thyroid tissue (not recorded which). Source of these receptors: an adult woman with Graves' disease, either hyperthyroidism or ophthalmopathy (not recorded which). The CDR3 runs from the conserved cysteine through the conserved F or W. Fields, in order: D gene, V gene, J gene, clone size, CDR3 DNA, CDR3 protein. A D gene is named only where the DNA matches it firmly. The size field is filled for only some rows; it gives once, few, many or a size class.

NA,TRBV24-1,TRBJ1-5,NA,TGTGCCACTGAGAACAGGGATACCGGGGCCCAGCATTTT,CATENRDTGAQHF
TRBD1,TRBV9,TRBJ1-6,NA,TGTGCCAGCAGCGAGCGACCGGGACAGTATAATTCACCCCTCCACTTT,CASSERPGQYNSPLHF
TRBD1,TRBV7-9,TRBJ1-2,NA,TGTGCCAGCAGCAGACAGACAGGGCTTCATGGCTACACCTTC,CASSRQTGLHGYTF
NA,TRBV19,TRBJ1-5,few,TGTGCCAGTAGCGGAGATTTACTGGGCAATCAGCCCCAGCATTTT,CASSGDLLGNQPQHF
NA,TRBV15,TRBJ2-7,NA,TGTGCCACCAGCAGCTGGACGGAGACCTACGAGCAGTACTTC,CATSSWTETYEQYF
NA,TRBV10-3,TRBJ1-4,many,TGTGCCATCAGTGACAGGGAGGGTGAAAAACTGTTTTTT,CAISDREGEKLFF
TRBD2,TRBV12-3/TRBV12-4,TRBJ2-7,many,TGTGCCAGCAGTCCCGCTCTAGCGGGAGTAAACGAGCAGTACTTC,CASSPALAGVNEQYF
NA,TRBV10-3,TRBJ1-1,many,TGTGCCATCAGTGAAGGCCTCACTGAAGCTTTCTTT,CAISEGLTEAFF
NA,TRBV19,TRBJ1-6,many,TGTGCCAGTAGTATGGAGAGACAGAATTCACCCCTCCACTTT,CASSMERQNSPLHF
NA,TRBV10-3,TRBJ2-7,few,TGTGCCATCCGCGGCAGCCCATCGGGGGACGAGCAGTACTTC,CAIRGSPSGDEQYF
TRBD1,TRBV20-1,TRBJ1-3,once,TGCAGTGCCATGACAGGGGACTCTGGAAACACCATATATTTT,CSAMTGDSGNTIYF
NA,TRBV10-1,TRBJ1-1,NA,TGCGCCAGCAGTGAGCGGGGAGTAGCTTTCTTT,CASSERGVAFF
NA,TRBV7-2,TRBJ2-7,NA,TGTGCCAGCAGTTCCCGGACCCAAGAGCAGTACTTC,CASSSRTQEQYF
NA,TRBV10-3,TRBJ1-2,once,TGTGCCATCGGGTGGGGTGGAGAGCAGCCGACCTTCTATGGCTACACCTTC,CAIGWGGEQPTFYGYTF
NA,TRBV7-2,TRBJ1-4,NA,TGTGCCAGCAGCTTACTGGGCAGAAACAATGAAAAACTGTTTTTT,CASSLLGRNNEKLFF
NA,TRBV7-6,TRBJ1-5,NA,TGTGCCAGCAGCTTAGCCCCGGGGCGGACTAATCAGCCCCAGCATTTT,CASSLAPGRTNQPQHF
TRBD2,TRBV13,TRBJ2-7,few,TGTGCCAGCAGCGTAGACAAGACGGGAGGGCAAGTGTACTTC,CASSVDKTGGQVYF
TRBD1,TRBV7-2,TRBJ1-1,many,TGTGCCACCAGCGTGGGACAGTTCACGAACACTGAAGCTTTCTTT,CATSVGQFTNTEAFF
TRBD1,TRBV6-2/TRBV6-3,TRBJ1-6,few,TGTGCCAGCAGTTACTCCGGGACAGGGGGCTCACCCCTCCACTTT,CASSYSGTGGSPLHF
NA,TRBV5-1,TRBJ1-3,NA,TGTGCCAGCAGCTTGGTGCAGGGGGGAAACACCATATATTTT,CASSLVQGGNTIYF
TRBD1,TRBV7-2,TRBJ2-7,many,TGTGCCAGCAGCCCACAAGGACAGGGTCGTTACGAGCAGTACTTC,CASSPQGQGRYEQYF
NA,TRBV18,TRBJ1-1,many,TGTGCCAGCTCGCCCATCACGCGGCTGGGAGCTTTCTTT,CASSPITRLGAFF
NA,TRBV5-5,TRBJ2-5,NA,TGTGCCAGCAGTGAACTAGGGAGAAAGACCCAGTACTTC,CASSELGRKTQYF
TRBD1,TRBV15,TRBJ1-2,NA,TGTGCCACCAGCACGGGACAGCTGGTTGGCTACACCTTC,CATSTGQLVGYTF
NA,TRBV12-3/TRBV12-4,TRBJ1-2,many,TGTGCCAGCAGTTCCCAAACAGCCGGGCCCCTAAGTGGCTACACCTTC,CASSSQTAGPLSGYTF
NA,TRBV15,TRBJ1-1,NA,TGTGCCACCAGCAGCTTGGCCTTCCGGTCTTCGAACACTGAAGCTTTCTTT,CATSSLAFRSSNTEAFF
TRBD2,TRBV20-1,TRBJ2-7,many,TGCAGTGCTACCGGGACTACGCTATCCTACGAGCAGTACTTC,CSATGTTLSYEQYF
TRBD1,TRBV27,TRBJ1-5,NA,TGTGCCAGCAGTTCCATACAGGGGGCGGGCGGTCAGCCCCAGCATTTT,CASSSIQGAGGQPQHF
TRBD1,TRBV5-8,TRBJ2-2,many,TGTGCCAGCAGCCCGGGACAGGGTAGGGACACCGGGGAGCTGTTTTTT,CASSPGQGRDTGELFF
TRBD2,TRBV2,TRBJ2-7,many,TGTGCCAGCAGTCACGTCCTAGCGGGAGGTTCTGGTCGGTACGAGCAGTACTTC,CASSHVLAGGSGRYEQYF
TRBD2,TRBV14,TRBJ2-5,once,TGTGCCAGCAGCCAGATTAGCGGGAAGAGAAAGACCCAGTACTTC,CASSQISGKRKTQYF
NA,TRBV20-1,TRBJ1-1,NA,TGCAGTGCCAGCAGTTGGTGGAACACTGAAGCTTTCTTT,CSASSWWNTEAFF
NA,TRBV29-1,TRBJ1-4,NA,TGCAGCGTGGGGCCGGGACGGGCCAGTGAAAAACTGTTTTTT,CSVGPGRASEKLFF
NA,TRBV9,TRBJ2-2,NA,TGTGCCAGCAGCGTAAAGACAGGGAACACCGGGGAGCTGTTTTTT,CASSVKTGNTGELFF
TRBD1,TRBV29-1,TRBJ2-2,few,TGCAGCGTGAGGGGGACAGCCTCGACCGGGGAGCTGTTTTTT,CSVRGTASTGELFF
NA,TRBV7-2,TRBJ2-6,many,TGTGCCAGCAGCTCCTACCTAGCGGGGGCCAACGTCCTGACTTTC,CASSSYLAGANVLTF
TRBD1,TRBV5-1,TRBJ2-7,many,TGCGCCAGCAGCTTGATTTGGGACAGGGTTGAAACTCGGATCTACGAGCAGTACTTC,CASSLIWDRVETRIYEQYF
TRBD1,TRBV10-2,TRBJ1-1,once,TGCGCCAGCAGAGGGGGACAGGCCAGCACTGAAGCTTTCTTT,CASRGGQASTEAFF
NA,TRBV10-2,TRBJ1-2,few,TGCGCCAGCAGTGACGGGGCCAATCCTGTTAATGGCTACACCTTC,CASSDGANPVNGYTF
NA,TRBV5-1,TRBJ2-7,NA,TGCGCCAGCAGCTTGGCGGCAGGGCCCTCCTACGAGCAGTACTTC,CASSLAAGPSYEQYF
NA,TRBV5-1,TRBJ2-2,NA,TGCGCCAGCAGATCCGCGGGCACCGGGGAGCTGTTTTTT,CASRSAGTGELFF